Listed below are T cell receptor beta chains from one sample, sequenced in a study of blood T cells in healthy people across ages. TCRdb reanalysed the 5' RACE reads using MiXCR and keeps one entry per CDR3 protein. Of 550,000 to 600,000 distinct CDR3 sequences in the sample, approximately 25% were seen once. The sequenced sample consisted of blood. Every receptor here comes from a woman in her sixties or seventies in good health. Each CDR3 is given with its conserved first and last residue. A D gene is named only where the DNA matches it firmly. Not every row has a clone size; where given, it reads once, few, many or a size class.

j_call,d_call,cdr3_length,v_call,clone_size,cdr3_aa,cdr3_nt
TRBJ1-1,TRBD1,14,TRBV6-1,NA,CASTDLRDSTEAFF,TGTGCCAGCACCGATTTACGGGACAGCACTGAAGCTTTCTTT
TRBJ1-1,TRBD1,19,TRBV2,NA,CASSETLQGGMIGVSEAFF,TGTGCCAGCAGTGAAACTCTCCAGGGGGGGATGATCGGTGTTTCTGAAGCTTTCTTT
TRBJ2-3,NA,15,TRBV6-1,NA,CASSERGPPADTQYF,TGTGCCAGCAGTGAACGGGGACCACCGGCAGATACGCAGTATTTT
TRBJ1-4,NA,13,TRBV12-3/TRBV12-4,NA,CASRDSVGEKLFF,TGTGCCAGTAGGGACTCTGTGGGGGAAAAACTGTTTTTT
TRBJ2-5,NA,13,TRBV20-1,once,CSARDGGKETQYF,TGCAGTGCTAGAGATGGGGGGAAAGAGACCCAGTACTTC
TRBJ2-1,TRBD2,16,TRBV11-2,NA,CASSPRLSGGHNEQFF,TGTGCCAGCAGCCCTCGGCTTAGCGGGGGACACAATGAGCAGTTCTTC
TRBJ1-4,NA,15,TRBV15,few,CATSRDPGGNEKLFF,TGTGCCACCAGCAGAGATCCTGGAGGGAACGAAAAACTGTTTTTT
TRBJ1-4,TRBD1,15,TRBV6-2/TRBV6-3,few,CASTRPGQTNEKLFF,TGTGCCAGCACTCGACCGGGACAGACTAATGAAAAACTGTTTTTT
TRBJ2-4,TRBD2,16,TRBV25-1,many,CASSESGTSGQNIQYF,TGTGCCAGCAGTGAATCTGGGACTAGTGGCCAAAACATTCAGTACTTC
TRBJ2-3,TRBD2,14,TRBV6-5,NA,CASAGLASTDTQYF,TGTGCCAGCGCCGGACTAGCCTCAACAGATACGCAGTATTTT
TRBJ1-1,TRBD1,15,TRBV3-1,few,CASSPGTAGATEAFF,TGTGCCAGCAGCCCCGGGACAGCCGGGGCCACTGAAGCTTTCTTT
TRBJ2-3,NA,16,TRBV5-1,once,CASSLGQAGNPDTQYF,TGCGCCAGCAGCTTGGGACAGGCGGGAAACCCAGATACGCAGTATTTT
TRBJ1-2,TRBD1,13,TRBV29-1,few,CSVDTDRARGYTF,TGCAGCGTGGATACGGACAGGGCGAGAGGCTACACCTTC
TRBJ1-2,TRBD1,13,TRBV7-2,NA,CASSLVQGAGYTF,TGTGCCAGCAGCTTAGTTCAGGGGGCTGGCTACACCTTC
TRBJ1-1,TRBD1,14,TRBV7-9,NA,CASSSQGADTEAFF,TGTGCCAGCAGCTCCCAGGGGGCGGACACTGAAGCTTTCTTT
TRBJ1-2,NA,12,TRBV9,NA,CASSVVGDGYTF,TGTGCCAGCAGCGTAGTGGGGGATGGCTACACCTTC
TRBJ1-1,NA,15,TRBV5-1,NA,CASSLTFLGVTEAFF,TGCGCCAGCAGCTTGACGTTCTTGGGGGTCACTGAAGCTTTCTTT
TRBJ2-5,NA,11,TRBV7-3,NA,CASSTKETQYF,TGTGCCAGCAGCACAAAGGAGACCCAGTACTTC
TRBJ1-1,NA,14,TRBV5-1,NA,CASSMSRGNGEAFF,TGCGCCAGCAGCATGAGTAGGGGGAATGGTGAAGCTTTCTTT
TRBJ2-1,NA,17,TRBV4-3,once,CASSQDGARSSYNEQFF,TGCGCCAGCAGCCAAGATGGGGCAAGAAGCTCCTACAATGAGCAGTTCTTC
TRBJ1-2,TRBD1,15,TRBV7-9,NA,CASSSVNRGPEGYTF,TGTGCCAGCAGCTCCGTCAACAGGGGGCCAGAAGGCTACACCTTC
TRBJ1-2,NA,14,TRBV7-2,few,CASSFRVGGYGYTF,TGTGCCAGCAGCTTCCGAGTGGGCGGCTATGGCTACACCTTC
TRBJ2-5,NA,17,TRBV21-1,few,CASSKDPRGSSQETQYF,TGTGCCAGCAGTAAAGACCCTAGGGGGTCGTCCCAAGAGACCCAGTACTTC
TRBJ1-1,NA,11,TRBV29-1,few,CSVERNTEAFF,TGCAGCGTTGAACGGAACACTGAAGCTTTCTTT
TRBJ2-7,NA,13,TRBV12-3/TRBV12-4,few,CASTTGVRYEQYF,TGTGCCAGTACGACGGGGGTTCGATACGAGCAGTACTTC
TRBJ1-6,NA,13,TRBV29-1,NA,CSVEVQRGEPLHF,TGCAGCGTTGAAGTTCAACGTGGGGAACCCCTCCACTTT
TRBJ2-3,TRBD2,21,TRBV10-3,NA,CAISGDLGLAGGSPSTYTQYF,TGTGCCATCAGCGGCGACCTTGGACTAGCGGGGGGTAGCCCTAGCACATATACGCAGTATTTT
TRBJ2-7,NA,15,TRBV20-1,few,CSARAPQGSGYEQYF,TGCAGTGCTAGAGCCCCACAGGGTAGTGGTTACGAGCAGTACTTC
TRBJ2-3,NA,17,TRBV29-1,NA,CSVEKRVVEGYTDTQYF,TGCAGCGTTGAAAAGCGGGTAGTTGAGGGCTACACAGATACGCAGTATTTT
TRBJ2-5,NA,14,TRBV7-3,NA,CASSPRGTKETQYF,TGTGCCAGCAGCCCCCGGGGAACAAAAGAGACCCAGTACTTC
TRBJ2-2,TRBD1,17,TRBV5-1,NA,CASSLAFGTGKTGELFF,TGCGCCAGCAGCTTGGCTTTCGGGACAGGGAAGACCGGGGAGCTGTTTTTT
TRBJ2-3,NA,13,TRBV20-1,NA,CSEKRASKDTQYF,TGCAGCGAAAAGCGGGCTTCTAAAGATACGCAGTATTTT
TRBJ2-1,NA,16,TRBV20-1,NA,CSARDRAERPYNEQFF,TGCAGTGCTAGAGATAGAGCAGAAAGGCCGTACAATGAGCAGTTCTTC
TRBJ1-5,NA,13,TRBV6-5,NA,CASSYGVNQPQHF,TGTGCCAGCAGTTACGGGGTCAATCAGCCCCAGCATTTT
TRBJ2-2,NA,14,TRBV4-1,NA,CASSGGKVTGELFF,TGCGCCAGCAGCGGGGGAAAGGTCACCGGGGAGCTGTTTTTT
TRBJ2-3,TRBD1,15,TRBV7-3,few,CASSLTTGPWDTQYF,TGTGCCAGCAGCTTAACGACAGGGCCCTGGGATACGCAGTATTTT
TRBJ2-3,TRBD1,18,TRBV4-3,NA,CASSQSFTGGALENTQYF,TGCGCCAGCAGCCAATCCTTTACAGGGGGCGCTCTGGAAAATACGCAGTATTTT
TRBJ1-2,NA,12,TRBV11-2,NA,CASSINLYGYTF,TGTGCCAGCAGCATTAACCTCTATGGCTACACCTTC
TRBJ2-7,TRBD2,19,TRBV11-1,few,CASSFPRTSGGSNPYEQYF,TGTGCCAGCAGCTTCCCGCGGACTAGCGGGGGGTCCAATCCCTACGAGCAGTACTTC
TRBJ1-5,NA,12,TRBV29-1,NA,CSVAQGGQPQHF,TGCAGCGTTGCGCAGGGCGGTCAGCCCCAGCATTTT
TRBJ2-3,NA,15,TRBV18,NA,CASSPPVASTDTQYF,TGTGCCAGCTCACCACCGGTGGCAAGCACAGATACGCAGTATTTT
TRBJ2-4,TRBD2,17,TRBV20-1,NA,CSARDPSGGGTKNIQYF,TGCAGTGCTAGAGATCCAAGCGGGGGAGGGACCAAAAACATTCAGTACTTC
TRBJ2-5,NA,12,TRBV29-1,few,CSGGVPEETQYF,TGCAGCGGAGGGGTCCCGGAAGAGACCCAGTACTTC
TRBJ1-6,TRBD1,17,TRBV5-5,NA,CASSLRRRQGDNSPLHF,TGTGCCAGCAGCCTTCGCCGGCGACAGGGGGATAATTCACCCCTCCACTTT
TRBJ2-1,NA,14,TRBV18,few,CASSPIGTYNEQFF,TGTGCCAGCTCACCCATAGGGACCTACAATGAGCAGTTCTTC
TRBJ2-2,TRBD2,16,TRBV19,few,CASSMTSSGNTGELFF,TGTGCCAGTAGTATGACCTCTAGCGGGAACACCGGGGAGCTGTTTTTT
TRBJ2-7,TRBD2,14,TRBV20-1,few,CSAREGGSSYEQYF,TGCAGTGCTAGAGAGGGGGGGAGCTCCTACGAGCAGTACTTC